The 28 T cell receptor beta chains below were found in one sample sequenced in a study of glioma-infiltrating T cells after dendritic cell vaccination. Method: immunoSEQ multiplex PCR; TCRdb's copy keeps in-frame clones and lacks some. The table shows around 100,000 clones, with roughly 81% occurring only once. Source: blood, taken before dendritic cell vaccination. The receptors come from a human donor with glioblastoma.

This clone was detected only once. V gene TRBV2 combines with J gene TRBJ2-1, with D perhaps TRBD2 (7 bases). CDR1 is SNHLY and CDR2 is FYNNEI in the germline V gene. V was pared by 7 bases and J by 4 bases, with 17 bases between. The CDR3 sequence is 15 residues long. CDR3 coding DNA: TGTGCCAGCATCCTCACAGGGAGGGGTTACAATGAGCAGTTCTTC. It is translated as CASILTGRGYNEQFF.

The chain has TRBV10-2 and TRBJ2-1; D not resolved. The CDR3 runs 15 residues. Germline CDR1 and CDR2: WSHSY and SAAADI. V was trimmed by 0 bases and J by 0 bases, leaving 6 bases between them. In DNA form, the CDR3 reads TGCGCCAGCAGTGAGTCAGTTAGCTCCTACAATGAGCAGTTCTTC. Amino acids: CASSESVSSYNEQFF.

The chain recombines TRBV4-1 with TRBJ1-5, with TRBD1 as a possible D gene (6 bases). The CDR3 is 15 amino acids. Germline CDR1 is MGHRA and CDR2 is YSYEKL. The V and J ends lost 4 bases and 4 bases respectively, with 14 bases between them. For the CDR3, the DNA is TGCGCCAGCAGCCGGGGTCCAACAGGGAATCAGCCCCAGCATTTT. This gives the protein CASSRGPTGNQPQHF.

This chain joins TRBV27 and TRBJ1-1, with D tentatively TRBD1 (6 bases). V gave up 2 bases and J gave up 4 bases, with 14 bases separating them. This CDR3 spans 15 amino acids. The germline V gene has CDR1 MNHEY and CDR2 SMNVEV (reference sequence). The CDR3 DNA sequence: TGTGCCAGCAGTTTAAGTAGGGGGTCAACCACTGAAGCTTTCTTT. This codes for CASSLSRGSTTEAFF.

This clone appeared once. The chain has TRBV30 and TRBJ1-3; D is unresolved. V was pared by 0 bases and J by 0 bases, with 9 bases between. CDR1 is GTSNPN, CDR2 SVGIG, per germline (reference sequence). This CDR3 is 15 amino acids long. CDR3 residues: CAWSVGWSSGNTIYF. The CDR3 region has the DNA TGTGCCTGGAGTGTAGGCTGGAGCTCTGGAAACACCATATATTTT. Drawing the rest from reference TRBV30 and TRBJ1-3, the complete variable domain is SQTIHQWPATLVQPVGSPLSLECTVEGTSNPNLYWYRQAAGRGLQLLFYSVGIGQISSEVPQNLSASRPQDRQFILSSKKLLLSDSGFYLCAWSVGWSSGNTIYFGEGSWLTVV.

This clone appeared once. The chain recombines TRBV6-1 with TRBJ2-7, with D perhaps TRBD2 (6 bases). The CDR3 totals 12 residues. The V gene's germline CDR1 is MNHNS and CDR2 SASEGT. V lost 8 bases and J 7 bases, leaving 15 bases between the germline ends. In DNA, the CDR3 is TGTGCCAGCTCTACCCCCCGGGGGGAGCAGTACTTC. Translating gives CASSTPRGEQYF.

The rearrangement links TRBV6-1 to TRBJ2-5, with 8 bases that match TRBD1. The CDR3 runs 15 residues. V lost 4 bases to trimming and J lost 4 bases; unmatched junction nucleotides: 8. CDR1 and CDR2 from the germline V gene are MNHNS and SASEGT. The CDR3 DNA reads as TGTGCCAGCAGTGCCGGACAGGGATTTGGAGAGACCCAGTACTTC. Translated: CASSAGQGFGETQYF.

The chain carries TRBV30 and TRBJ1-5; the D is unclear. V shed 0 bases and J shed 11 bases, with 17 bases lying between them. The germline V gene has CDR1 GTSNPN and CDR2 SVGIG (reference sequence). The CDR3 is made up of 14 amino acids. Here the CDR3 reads CAWSVGLRSGAQHF. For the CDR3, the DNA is TGTGCCTGGAGTGTCGGTTTAAGGTCGGGAGCCCAGCATTTT. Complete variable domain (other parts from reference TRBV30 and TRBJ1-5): SQTIHQWPATLVQPVGSPLSLECTVEGTSNPNLYWYRQAAGRGLQLLFYSVGIGQISSEVPQNLSASRPQDRQFILSSKKLLLSDSGFYLCAWSVGLRSGAQHFGDGTRLSIL.

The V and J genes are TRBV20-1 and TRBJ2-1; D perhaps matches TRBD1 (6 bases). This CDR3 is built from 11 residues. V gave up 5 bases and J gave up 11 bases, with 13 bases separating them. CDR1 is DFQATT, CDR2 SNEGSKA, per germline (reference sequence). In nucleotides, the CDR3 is TGCAGTGCTCAGACGCAGGGGAAGCAGTTCTTC. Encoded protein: CSAQTQGKQFF.

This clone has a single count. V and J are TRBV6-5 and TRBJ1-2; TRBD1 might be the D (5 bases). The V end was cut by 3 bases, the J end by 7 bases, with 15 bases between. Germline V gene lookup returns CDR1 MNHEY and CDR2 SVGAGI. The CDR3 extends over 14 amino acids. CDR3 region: CASSYPSQGGGYTF. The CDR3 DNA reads TGTGCCAGCAGTTATCCATCGCAGGGTGGTGGCTACACCTTC.

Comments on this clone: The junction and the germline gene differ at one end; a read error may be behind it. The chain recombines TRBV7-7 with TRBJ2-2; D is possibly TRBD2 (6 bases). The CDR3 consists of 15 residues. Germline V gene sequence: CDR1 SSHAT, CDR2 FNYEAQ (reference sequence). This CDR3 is CASSRESTSTGELFF. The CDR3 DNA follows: TGTGCTAGCAGCCGGGAGTCGACTTCCACCGGGGAGCTGTTTTTT.

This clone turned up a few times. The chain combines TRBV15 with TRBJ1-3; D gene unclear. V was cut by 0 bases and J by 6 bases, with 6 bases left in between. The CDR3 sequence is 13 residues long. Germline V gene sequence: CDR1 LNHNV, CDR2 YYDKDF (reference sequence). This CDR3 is CATSRDTLNTIYF. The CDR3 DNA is TGTGCCACCAGCAGAGACACTTTAAACACCATATATTTT.

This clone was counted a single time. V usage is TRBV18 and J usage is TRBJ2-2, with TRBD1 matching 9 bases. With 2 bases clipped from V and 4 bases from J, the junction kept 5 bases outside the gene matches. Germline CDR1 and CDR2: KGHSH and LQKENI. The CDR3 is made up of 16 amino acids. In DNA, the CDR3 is TGTGCCAGCTCACCAGCACAGGGGGCCCTCACCGGGGAGCTGTTTTTT. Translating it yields CASSPAQGALTGELFF. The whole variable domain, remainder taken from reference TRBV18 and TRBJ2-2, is NAGVMQNPRHLVRRRGQEARLRCSPMKGHSHVYWYRQLPEEGLKFMVYLQKENIIDESGMPKERFSAEFPKEGPSILRIQQVVRGDSAAYFCASSPAQGALTGELFFGEGSRLTVL.

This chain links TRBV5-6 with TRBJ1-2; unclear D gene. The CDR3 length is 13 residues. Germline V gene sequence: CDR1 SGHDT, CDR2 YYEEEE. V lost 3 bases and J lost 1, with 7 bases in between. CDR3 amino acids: CASSSQINYGYTF. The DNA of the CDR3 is TGTGCCAGCAGCTCTCAGATTAACTATGGCTACACCTTC.

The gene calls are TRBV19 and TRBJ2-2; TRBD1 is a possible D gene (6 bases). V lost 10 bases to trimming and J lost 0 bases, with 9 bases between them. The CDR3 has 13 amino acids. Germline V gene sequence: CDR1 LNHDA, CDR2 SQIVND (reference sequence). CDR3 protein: CANRDTNTGELFF. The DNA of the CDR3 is TGTGCCAACAGGGACACGAACACCGGGGAGCTGTTTTTT.

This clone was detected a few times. The CDR3: CAISPTGGRGGTDTQYF. CDR3 in DNA: TGTGCCATCAGCCCGACGGGGGGAAGGGGTGGCACAGATACGCAGTATTTT. The V and J genes are TRBV10-3 and TRBJ2-3, with TRBD2 matching 7 bases. Germline CDR1 ENHRY, CDR2 SYGVKD. V shed 6 bases and J 1 base; nucleotides not matched to a gene: 13. The CDR3 length is 17 residues.

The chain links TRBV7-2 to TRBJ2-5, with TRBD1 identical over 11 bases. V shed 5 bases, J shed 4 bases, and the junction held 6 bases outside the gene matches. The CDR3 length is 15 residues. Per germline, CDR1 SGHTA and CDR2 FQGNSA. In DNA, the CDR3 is TGTGCCAGCAGCCCGGGACAGGGGGGGGGAGAGACCCAGTACTTC. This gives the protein CASSPGQGGGETQYF.

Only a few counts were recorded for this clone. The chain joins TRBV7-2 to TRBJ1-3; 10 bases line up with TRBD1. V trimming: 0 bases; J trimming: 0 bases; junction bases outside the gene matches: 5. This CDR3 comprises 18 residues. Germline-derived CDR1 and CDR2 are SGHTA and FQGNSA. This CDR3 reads CASSLAGQGGNSGNTIYF. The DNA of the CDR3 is TGTGCCAGCAGCTTAGCTGGACAGGGGGGAAACTCTGGAAACACCATATATTTT.

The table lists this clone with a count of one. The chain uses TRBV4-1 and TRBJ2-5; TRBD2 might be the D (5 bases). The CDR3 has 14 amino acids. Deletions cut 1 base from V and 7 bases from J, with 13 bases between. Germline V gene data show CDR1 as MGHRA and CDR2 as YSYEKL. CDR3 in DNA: TGCGCCAGCAGCCAAGGGGGAATTGAGGGGACCCAGTACTTC. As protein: CASSQGGIEGTQYF.

CDR3 region: CASSSADSYNEQFF. The DNA for the CDR3 is TGTGCCAGCAGCTCAGCAGACAGTTACAATGAGCAGTTCTTC. The V call is TRBV7-9, the J call TRBJ2-1; TRBD1 is a possible D gene (5 bases). The CDR3 is 14 residues long. CDR1 and CDR2 (germline): SEHNR, FQNEAQ (reference sequence). Trimming took off 4 bases at V and 4 bases at J, with 11 bases between the two ends.

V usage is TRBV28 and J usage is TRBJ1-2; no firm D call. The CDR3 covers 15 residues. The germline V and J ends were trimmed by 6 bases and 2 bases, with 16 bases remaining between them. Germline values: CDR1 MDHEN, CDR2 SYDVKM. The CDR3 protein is CASRGPDLRNYGYTF. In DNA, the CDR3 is TGTGCCAGCAGGGGCCCAGATCTTCGAAACTATGGCTACACCTTC.

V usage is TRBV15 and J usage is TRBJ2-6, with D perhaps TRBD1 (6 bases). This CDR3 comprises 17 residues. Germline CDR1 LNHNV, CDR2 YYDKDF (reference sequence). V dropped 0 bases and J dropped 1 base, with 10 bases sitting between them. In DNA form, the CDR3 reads TGTGCCACCAGCAGAGATAAGGGGACATCTGGGGCCAACGTCCTGACTTTC. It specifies CATSRDKGTSGANVLTF.

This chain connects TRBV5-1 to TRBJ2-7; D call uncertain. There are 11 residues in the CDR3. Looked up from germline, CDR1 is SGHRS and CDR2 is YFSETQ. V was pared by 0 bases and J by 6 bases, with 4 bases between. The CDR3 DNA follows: TGCGCCAGCAGCTTGGATCTCGAGCAGTACTTC. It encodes CASSLDLEQYF.

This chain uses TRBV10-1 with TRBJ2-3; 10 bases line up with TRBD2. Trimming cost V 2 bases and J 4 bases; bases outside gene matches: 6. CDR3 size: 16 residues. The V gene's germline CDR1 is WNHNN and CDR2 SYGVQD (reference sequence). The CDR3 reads CASSEERGGEADTQYF. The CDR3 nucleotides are TGCGCCAGCAGTGAGGAGCGGGGGGGCGAGGCAGATACGCAGTATTTT.

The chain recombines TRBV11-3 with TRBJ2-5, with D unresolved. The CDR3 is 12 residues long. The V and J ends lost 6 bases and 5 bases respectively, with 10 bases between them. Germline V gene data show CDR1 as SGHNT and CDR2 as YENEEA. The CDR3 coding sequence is TGTGCCAGCAGAGATCTCCGGGAGACCCAGTACTTC. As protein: CASRDLRETQYF.

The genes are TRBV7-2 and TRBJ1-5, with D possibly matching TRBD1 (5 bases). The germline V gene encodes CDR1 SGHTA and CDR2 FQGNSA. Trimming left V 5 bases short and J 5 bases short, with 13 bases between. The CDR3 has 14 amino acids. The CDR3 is CASSQNRGDQPQHF. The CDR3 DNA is TGTGCCAGCAGCCAGAACCGGGGGGATCAGCCCCAGCATTTT.

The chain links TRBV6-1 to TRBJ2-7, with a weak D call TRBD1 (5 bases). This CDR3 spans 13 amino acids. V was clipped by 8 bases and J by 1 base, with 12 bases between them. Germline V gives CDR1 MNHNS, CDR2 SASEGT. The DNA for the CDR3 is TGTGCCAGCCAGGGTCTTCAGTCCTACGAGCAGTACTTC. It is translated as CASQGLQSYEQYF.

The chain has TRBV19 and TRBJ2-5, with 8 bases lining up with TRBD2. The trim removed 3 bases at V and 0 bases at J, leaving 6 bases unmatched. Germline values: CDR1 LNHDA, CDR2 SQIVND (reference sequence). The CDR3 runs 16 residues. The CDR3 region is CASSIGSSGDQETQYF. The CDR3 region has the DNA TGTGCCAGTAGTATTGGGAGTAGCGGGGACCAAGAGACCCAGTACTTC.